Given below is one TCR beta chain in context. Its antigen is not identified. The source of the sample is a study of T cell responses to AZD1222 COVID-19 vaccine. Study results and limitations: Females made up more of the donors, who were largely white British, and clonal diversity may have come out too low. Vaccine-associated CD4 TCRs ranged over spike, dominating at 160-218 and 743-854. Repertoire sampling occurred only after the peak T cell response.

Only in-frame clones appear in the TCRdb table, and some are missing; sequencing was by immunoSEQ multiplex PCR. The data contain 150,000 to 200,000 clones, roughly nine tenths of them singletons. The TCR was taken from an adult in good health. The sample in question was peripheral blood, obtained on day 0 of AZD1222 vaccination.

The DNA for the CDR3 is TGTGCCAGCAGTTTCTTGGGGGCGCGGGATGAGCAGTTCTTC. Amino acid sequence: CASSFLGARDEQFF. V usage is TRBV27 and J usage is TRBJ2-1; D perhaps matches TRBD1 (6 bases). Trimming took 3 bases from V and 8 from J, leaving 14 bases between them. This CDR3 has 14 residues. CDR1 and CDR2 from the germline V gene are MNHEY and SMNVEV (reference sequence).